What follows are 10 T cell receptor beta chains derived from one specimen sequenced in a study of beta chain features in type 1 diabetes. Notes on the study in general: Among patients with Type 1 diabetes, TCRB CDR3s were moderately but significantly shorter in every one of the four CD4+ subsets.

Reverse transcribing all isolated RNA meant expressed TCRB transcripts were sequenced. Clones were read by immunoSEQ multiplex PCR, and TCRdb kept only the in-frame ones, dropping some. The repertoire has about 170,000 clones, around 7.8% of them found once; the top ten carry roughly 1%. Their antigens remain unidentified. The sample taken for sequencing was central memory CD4+ T cells from blood. All receptors derive from a woman aged 35 to 49 with type 1 diabetes.

This clone was detected only a few times. The J gene is TRBJ1-1, the V gene TRBV7-3, with D perhaps matching TRBD1 (5 bases). The CDR3 covers 14 residues. V was clipped by 4 bases and J by 1 base, with 10 bases between them. Germline CDR1 reads SGHTA; CDR2 reads FQGTGA. The CDR3 bases are TGTGCCAGCAGCTCTACCACAGGGAACACTGAAGCTTTCTTT. Translating gives CASSSTTGNTEAFF.

This clone was recorded a few times. The rearrangement joins TRBV6-5 to TRBJ2-2; 10 bases map to TRBD2. The CDR3 is 14 residues long. Unmatched junction bases numbered 3, after V lost 6 bases and J lost 5 bases. Germline CDR1 MNHEY, CDR2 SVGAGI. The CDR3 DNA sequence: TGTGCCAGCAGGGTAGCGGGAGGAACCGGGGAGCTGTTTTTT. This codes for CASRVAGGTGELFF.

The chain employs TRBV7-2 and TRBJ1-1; D might be TRBD1 (6 bases). Trimming removed 6 bases from V and 5 bases from J, with 13 bases in between. The CDR3 covers 13 residues. Germline V gene data show CDR1 as SGHTA and CDR2 as FQGNSA. CDR3 region: CASRSTTGTEAFF. CDR3 in DNA: TGTGCCAGCAGATCAACGACAGGAACTGAAGCTTTCTTT.

The chain recombines TRBV4-1 with TRBJ2-1; 12 bases match TRBD2. J was trimmed by 8 bases and V by 0 bases; bases with no gene match: 5. Germline V gene sequence: CDR1 MGHRA, CDR2 YSYEKL. The CDR3 totals 16 residues. CDR3 protein: CASSQDPSGRAHEQFF. The CDR3 DNA follows: TGCGCCAGCAGCCAAGATCCTAGCGGGAGGGCCCATGAGCAGTTCTTC.

This clone has just a few counts. This CDR3 is CASSPDFTPLFAETQYF. The CDR3 DNA follows: TGTGCCAGCAGTCCGGACTTCACCCCTCTCTTCGCAGAGACCCAGTACTTC. The V gene is TRBV28, the J gene TRBJ2-5, with D perhaps matching TRBD2 (5 bases). V was shortened by 5 bases and J by 4 bases, with 23 bases between the two germline ends. CDR3 size: 17 residues. From germline, CDR1 is MDHEN and CDR2 SYDVKM.

Ten or more counts support this clone. The chain uses TRBV5-6 and TRBJ2-2; D unresolved. The CDR3 extends over 11 amino acids. Trimming left V 3 bases short and J 8 bases short, with 5 bases between. Germline loops: CDR1 SGHDT, CDR2 YYEEEE. The CDR3 sequence is CASSYRGELFF. The CDR3 region has the DNA TGTGCCAGCAGCTATCGGGGGGAGCTGTTTTTT.

The chain is built from TRBV30 and TRBJ2-1; perhaps TRBD2 as D (5 bases). The CDR3 spans 15 residues. Trimming removed 2 bases at V and 7 bases at J, with 18 bases between. Germline CDR1 and CDR2: GTSNPN and SVGIG (reference sequence). The CDR3: CAWSPRERNLNEQFF. CDR3 coding DNA: TGTGCCTGGAGTCCGAGGGAGAGGAATCTGAATGAGCAGTTCTTC.

This clone was seen a few times. The V and J genes are TRBV7-3 and TRBJ1-1; D remains unclear. The length of the CDR3 is 13 residues. The V gene lost 5 bases and the J gene lost 5 bases, with 12 bases spanning the gap. Germline V gives CDR1 SGHTA, CDR2 FQGTGA. CDR3 amino acids: CASSAGRSTEAFF. In nucleotides, the CDR3 is TGTGCCAGCAGCGCCGGTCGGTCGACTGAAGCTTTCTTT.

The chain recombines TRBV27 with TRBJ2-7; TRBD2 might be the D (5 bases). Trimming left V 5 bases short and J 5 bases short, with 19 bases between. Germline loops: CDR1 MNHEY, CDR2 SMNVEV (reference sequence). CDR3 length: 15 amino acids. This CDR3 is CASSPLGPSSNEQYF. The CDR3 coding sequence is TGTGCCAGCAGTCCCTTAGGTCCTAGCTCGAACGAGCAGTACTTC.

This clone was counted only a few times. This rearrangement joins TRBV30 to TRBJ1-4, with D tentatively TRBD1 (6 bases). Germline V lookup: CDR1 GTSNPN, CDR2 SVGIG (reference sequence). The CDR3 runs 15 residues. Trimming cost V 1 base and J 7 bases, with 16 bases left between them. Here the CDR3 reads CAWSGFYRDSEKLFF. Written as DNA, the CDR3 is TGTGCCTGGAGTGGCTTCTACAGGGATTCTGAAAAACTGTTTTTT.